This T cell receptor (beta chain) was found in a study of radiotherapy plus CTLA-4 blockade in lung cancer. Looking at the study overall: Objective responses emerged in 15% to 20% of patients, and roughly 32% attained disease control.

Study outcomes and limitations: Subsequent to radiotherapy plus ipilimumab, tumor-derived TCR clones underwent expansion in blood. Early blood T cell clone changes and increased post-radiation serum interferon-beta were reportedly the strongest response predictors.

The method was immunoSEQ multiplex PCR; TCRdb's version includes in-frame clones alone and lacks a portion of them. The sample lists tens of thousands of clones; roughly 78% were seen once. With regard to this clone: What it recognizes is unknown.

The V segment lost 4 bases and the J segment 1 base; nucleotides outside the gene matches: 14. Germline CDR1 is SGHRS and CDR2 is YFSETQ. CDR3 length: 18 amino acids. J is TRBJ2-4 and V is TRBV5-1; TRBD1 matches at 7 bases. Specimen: peripheral blood, collected from a patient treated with radiotherapy plus ipilimumab. The TCR sequence derives from a human donor with non-small cell lung cancer who had a complete response to radiotherapy plus ipilimumab. The CDR3 here is CASSRTLRGRVAKNIQYF. CDR3 nucleotide sequence: TGCGCCAGCAGCCGGACCTTGAGGGGGCGAGTTGCCAAAAACATTCAGTACTTC.